This T cell receptor beta chain was captured in a study of metastatic and nonmetastatic thyroid tumors. Findings of the study overall: Reports indicated that malignant thyroid tumors showed significantly higher TCR beta diversity than benign nodules did, in blood and tumor.

Regarding this clone: Its cognate antigen is unknown. Mismatch with germline at one junction end may stem from a read error.

TCRdb re-called the PCR reads through MiXCR. Of around 34,000 clones detected, about 15% appear once; the ten largest clones hold 15% to 20%. Each patient came to thyroid surgery without any prior treatment (of any kind). Germline lookup yields CDR1 MNHEY and CDR2 SVGEGT. This CDR3 spans 14 amino acids. This chain links TRBV6-2 or TRBV6-3 with TRBJ1-2; a weak D match, TRBD1 (6 bases). Sequenced sample: blood. The TCR was taken from a male donor with papillary thyroid cancer or a benign thyroid nodule (not recorded which). Some clones in this sample may be carry-over from other donors' samples. CDR3 nucleotide sequence: TGTGCCAGCACTTACCTCCAGGGGAACTATGTCTACACCTTC. Encoded protein: CASTYLQGNYVYTF.